This passage covers 8 T cell receptor beta chains from one sample sequenced in a study of blood T cell repertoires in COVID-19. Sequencing was performed with immunoSEQ multiplex PCR; in TCRdb, only in-frame clones are kept and a portion is missing. This sample has about 260,000 clones; approximately 85% occur once, and the top ten carry approximately 2%. Material for sequencing was PBMCs or T cells enriched from blood (not recorded which). The source is a woman between 45 and 60 years old who had recovered from COVID-19.

The rearrangement uses TRBV12-5 and TRBJ2-7; D not certain. Germline V gene data show CDR1 as LGHNT and CDR2 as FRNRAP. This CDR3 region has 12 residues. V was cut by 2 bases and J by 3 bases, with 5 bases left in between. DNA of the CDR3: TGTGCTAGTGGTTTGTGGAGCTACGAGCAGTACTTC. Encoded protein: CASGLWSYEQYF.

This sequence joins TRBV6-1 and TRBJ2-2; 7 nucleotides line up with TRBD1. CDR3 length: 14 residues. Germline assignment: CDR1 MNHNS and CDR2 SASEGT. The V segment lost 1 base and the J segment 5 bases; nucleotides outside the gene matches: 1. The CDR3 spells CASSEVRGTGELFF. The DNA of the CDR3 is TGTGCCAGCAGTGAAGTCAGGGGGACCGGGGAGCTGTTTTTT.

The chain employs TRBV3-1 (or the pseudogene TRBV3-2) and TRBJ1-2; 10 nucleotides align to TRBD1. The CDR3 spans 15 residues. Germline CDR1 is LGHDT and CDR2 is YNNKEL (reference sequence). The ends lost 6 bases at V and 5 bases at J; junction bases unmatched: 9. The CDR3 sequence: CASRGTGALGYGYTF. The CDR3 nucleotides are TGTGCCAGCAGAGGGACAGGGGCGCTGGGGTATGGCTACACCTTC.

The V and J genes are TRBV11-2 and TRBJ1-2; the D is unclear. CDR3 length: 15 residues. Germline V gives CDR1 SGHAT, CDR2 FQNNGV. Trimming took 4 bases from V and 5 from J, leaving 17 bases between them. The CDR3 sequence is CASSSPIHSIYGYTF. The CDR3 bases are TGTGCCAGCAGCTCACCCATTCACAGCATTTATGGCTACACCTTC. The full variable domain, its missing parts supplied by reference TRBV11-2 and TRBJ1-2, is EAGVAQSPRYKIIEKRQSVAFWCNPISGHATLYWYQQILGQGPKLLIQFQNNGVVDDSQLPKDRFSAERLKGVDSTLKIQPAKLEDSAVYLCASSSPIHSIYGYTFGSGTRLTVV.

The chain combines TRBV6-4 with TRBJ2-2, with TRBD2 as a possible D gene (6 bases). Germline lookup yields CDR1 MRHNA and CDR2 SNTAGT. CDR3 size: 14 residues. V was clipped by 0 bases and J by 5 bases, with 7 bases between them. CDR3 sequence reads: CASSDSGGTGELFF. The DNA for the CDR3 is TGTGCCAGCAGTGACTCGGGGGGAACCGGGGAGCTGTTTTTT.

The CDR3 DNA sequence: TGCGCCAGCAGCCAAGAGGGACTAGTGGGAGAGACCCAGTACTTC. This gives the protein CASSQEGLVGETQYF. V and J are TRBV4-1 and TRBJ2-5; 8 nucleotides match TRBD2. Germline values: CDR1 MGHRA, CDR2 YSYEKL. The ends lost 0 bases at V and 4 bases at J; junction bases unmatched: 4. The CDR3 covers 15 residues.

A few counts support this clone. The chain combines TRBV11-3 with TRBJ2-1, with 11 positions matching TRBD2. Per germline, CDR1 SGHNT and CDR2 YENEEA. The CDR3 covers 17 residues. Trimming at V came to 3 bases and at J to 1 base, leaving 5 bases not matched to a gene. The CDR3: CASSFPRTSGSYNEQFF. CDR3 bases: TGTGCCAGCAGCTTCCCGAGGACTAGCGGGTCCTACAATGAGCAGTTCTTC.

The chain couples TRBV30 to TRBJ2-7, with 10 positions matching TRBD1. This CDR3 is built from 15 residues. CDR1 and CDR2 from the germline V gene are GTSNPN and SVGIG (reference sequence). V dropped 0 bases and J dropped 3; count of bases not matched to a gene: 5. The CDR3 DNA reads TGTGCCTGGAGTGTAAAGGGACAGGGGTACTACGAGCAGTACTTC. Amino acid sequence: CAWSVKGQGYYEQYF.